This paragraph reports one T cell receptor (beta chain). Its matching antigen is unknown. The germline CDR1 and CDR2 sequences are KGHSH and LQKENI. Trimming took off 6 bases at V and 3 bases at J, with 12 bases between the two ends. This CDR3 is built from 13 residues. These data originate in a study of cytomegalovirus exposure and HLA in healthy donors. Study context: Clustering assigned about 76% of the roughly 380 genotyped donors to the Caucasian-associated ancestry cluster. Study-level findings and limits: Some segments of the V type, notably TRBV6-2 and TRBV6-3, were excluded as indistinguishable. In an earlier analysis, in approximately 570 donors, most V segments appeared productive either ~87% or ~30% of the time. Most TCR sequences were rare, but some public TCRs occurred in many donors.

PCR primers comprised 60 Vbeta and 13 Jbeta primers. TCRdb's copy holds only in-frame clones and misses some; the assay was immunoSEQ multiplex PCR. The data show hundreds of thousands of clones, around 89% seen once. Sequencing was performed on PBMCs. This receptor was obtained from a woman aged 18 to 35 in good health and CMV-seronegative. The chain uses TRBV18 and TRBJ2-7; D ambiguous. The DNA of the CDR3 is TGTGCCAGCTCCCTAATGAGCGACTACGAGCAGTACTTC. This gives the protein CASSLMSDYEQYF.